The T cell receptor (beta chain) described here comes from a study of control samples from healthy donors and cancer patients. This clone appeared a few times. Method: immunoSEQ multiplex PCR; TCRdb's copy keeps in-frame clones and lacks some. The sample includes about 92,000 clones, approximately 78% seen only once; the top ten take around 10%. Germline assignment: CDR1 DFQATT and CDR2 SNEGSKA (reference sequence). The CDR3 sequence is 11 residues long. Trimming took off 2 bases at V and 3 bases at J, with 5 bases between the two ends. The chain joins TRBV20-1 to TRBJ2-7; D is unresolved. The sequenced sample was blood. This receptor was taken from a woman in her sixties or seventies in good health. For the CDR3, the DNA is TGCAGTGCTAGATCCCTCTACGAGCAGTACTTC. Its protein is CSARSLYEQYF.